This T cell receptor (beta chain) appears in the sequencing data of a study of patients and donors after allogeneic stem cell transplantation (dated by TCRdb to 2020 to 2021). V loses 1 base, J loses 5 bases, and the germline ends lie 17 bases apart. CDR1 and CDR2, looked up from the germline V gene, are SGHTA and FQGNSA. Spanning cysteine to phenylalanine, the CDR3 consists of 16 amino acids. Kept here is only the CDR3 DNA, which spans 48 bases and is read in frame from base 1. A remark on this clonotype: It lacks a known antigen. Base qualities are not provided; no much larger clone lies one nucleotide away.

Libraries were built with RT-PCR. Sequencing was performed on a NextSeq 550. TCRdb's own reprocessing of the public reads used fastp at Q25 and MiXCR and kept productive beta chains. One record per CDR3 amino acid sequence lists the most common genes and DNA. The sample records 90,000 to 130,000 distinct CDR3 sequences, approximately 40% of which are singletons. The top ten clonotypes cover around 30% of the sample. The clonotype was recovered from a human donor who was either an allogeneic HSCT recipient or a stem cell or donor lymphocyte infusion donor (not recorded which). It is not recorded whose cells these are; they may come from a transplant donor. This chain is built from TRBV7-2 and TRBJ2-5; no D gene can be assigned with confidence. The sequenced sample was blood, either unsorted or a sorted T cell fraction (not recorded which). Here the CDR3 is given as CASSLVFRGVRETQYF. The nucleotide sequence is given as TGTGCCAGCAGCTTAGTCTTCCGTGGGGTTAGGGAGACCCAGTACTTC.